This T cell receptor beta chain comes out of a study of siplizumab effects on memory and regulatory T cells. Study-wide results and limits: Naive T cells appeared more varied than memory cells and looked like key alloresponse contributors. The alloreactive clones that mapped to unstimulated subsets made up only a minor fraction.

Generated by immunoSEQ multiplex PCR, the TCRdb table keeps only in-frame clones and is missing some. This sample yields about 87,000 clones, of which roughly 94% are seen a single time; around 0.31% belongs to the top ten. CDR1 and CDR2 (germline): SGHTS, YDEGEE. CDR3 length: 13 amino acids. Deletions cut 4 bases from V and 5 bases from J, with 9 bases between. About this clone: What it binds is not known.

The source is a human donor in good health. The sequenced sample consisted of non-Treg CD4+ T cells sorted from blood. This chain connects TRBV5-8 to TRBJ2-2, with a possible D match to TRBD1 (6 bases). CDR3 loop: CASSMGQTGELFF. Here the CDR3 DNA reads TGTGCCAGCAGCATGGGACAAACCGGGGAGCTGTTTTTT.